The 29 T cell receptor beta chains presented below share a single source sample, sequenced in a study of blood T cell repertoires in COVID-19. Generated by immunoSEQ multiplex PCR, the TCRdb table keeps only in-frame clones and is missing some. Found here are about 200,000 clones, around 89% of them singletons; the top ten hold 0.95% to 1.5%. The sample taken for sequencing was PBMCs or T cells enriched from blood (not recorded which). The origin of the receptors is a man aged 25 to 40 who had recovered from COVID-19.

The chain has TRBV3-1 (or the pseudogene TRBV3-2) and TRBJ1-2; D unclear. The CDR3 length is 20 residues. Germline loops: CDR1 LGHDT, CDR2 YNNKEL (reference sequence). Trimming took off 0 bases at V and 3 bases at J, with 26 bases between the two ends. The DNA of the CDR3 is TGTGCCAGCAGCCAAGATGGGCGTCTTTCCTACCGCGCTAATTACTATGGCTACACCTTC. Its translation is CASSQDGRLSYRANYYGYTF.

This clone has just a few counts. The rearrangement links TRBV19 to TRBJ1-6; a possible D gene is TRBD1 (5 bases). The CDR3 extends over 14 amino acids. The V gene's germline CDR1 is LNHDA and CDR2 SQIVND (reference sequence). Trimming pared 5 bases from V and 11 bases from J, leaving 16 bases between. The CDR3 nucleotides are TGTGCCAGTAGTTCACAGGAGCCGGGGGCACCCCTCCACTTT. Translating it yields CASSSQEPGAPLHF. The whole variable domain, filled in from reference TRBV19 and TRBJ1-6, reads DGGITQSPKYLFRKEGQNVTLSCEQNLNHDAMYWYRQDPGQGLRLIYYSQIVNDFQKGDIAEGYSVSREKKESFPLTVTSAQKNPTAFYLCASSSQEPGAPLHFGNGTRLTVT.

The chain links TRBV6-5 to TRBJ1-6; D uncertain. The germline CDR1 and CDR2 sequences are MNHEY and SVGAGI. The V end lost 0 bases, the J end lost 10 bases, and 7 bases lay between the germline ends. This CDR3 has 13 amino acids. The CDR3 spells CASSYSEGSPLHF. The CDR3 nucleotides read TGTGCCAGCAGTTACTCGGAGGGATCACCCCTCCACTTT.

The genes are TRBV5-4 and TRBJ1-2, with 9 bases identical to TRBD1. The CDR3 is 15 residues long. Germline trimming cut 4 bases from V and 5 bases from J; bases unmatched to any gene: 9. Germline CDR1 is SGHNT and CDR2 is YYREEE (reference sequence). DNA of the CDR3: TGTGCCAGCAGCATACGGGACAGGGAGGCGTATGGCTACACCTTC. Translating gives CASSIRDREAYGYTF.

The rearrangement links TRBV28 to TRBJ1-3, with D perhaps matching TRBD1 (5 bases). The V gene's germline CDR1 is MDHEN and CDR2 SYDVKM. The CDR3 is 13 residues long. The germline V and J ends were trimmed by 5 bases and 4 bases, with 9 bases remaining between them. The CDR3 loop is CASSNRIGNTIYF. The CDR3 region has the DNA TGTGCCAGCAGTAACAGGATAGGAAACACCATATATTTT.

The chain couples TRBV7-9 to TRBJ1-1; 9 positions match TRBD1. V was clipped by 5 bases and J by 5 bases; unmatched bases: 6. The CDR3 spans 14 residues. CDR1 and CDR2 (germline): SEHNR, FQNEAQ (reference sequence). For the CDR3, the DNA is TGTGCCAGCAGCCGGGACAGGGTGGAGACTGAAGCTTTCTTT. Its translation is CASSRDRVETEAFF.

The CDR3 DNA follows: TGTGCCAGCAGCTTTTTGACAGCCCTGCATAATTCACCCCTCCACTTT. Translating it yields CASSFLTALHNSPLHF. The rearrangement joins TRBV11-2 to TRBJ1-6, with a possible D match to TRBD1 (5 bases). V was cut by 3 bases and J by 5 bases, with 14 bases left in between. The CDR3 totals 16 residues. The V gene's germline CDR1 is SGHAT and CDR2 FQNNGV.

The CDR3 loop reads CATSDRGGTGELFF. The CDR3 nucleotides read TGTGCCACCAGCGACCGGGGAGGAACCGGGGAGCTGTTTTTT. The V gene is TRBV15, the J gene TRBJ2-2, with D possibly matching TRBD2 (6 bases). CDR3 length: 14 residues. Trimming removed 5 bases from V and 5 bases from J, with 12 bases in between. Germline V gives CDR1 LNHNV, CDR2 YYDKDF (reference sequence).

The chain joins TRBV24-1 to TRBJ2-3, with TRBD2 matching over 11 bases. Germline V gives CDR1 KGHDR, CDR2 SFDVKD. V was pared by 4 bases and J by 4 bases, with 3 bases of the junction left unmatched. This CDR3 spans 15 amino acids. The CDR3 loop is CATSELAGGADTQYF. The CDR3 region has the DNA TGTGCCACCAGTGAGCTAGCGGGAGGCGCAGATACGCAGTATTTT.

CDR3 sequence: CASSFDPAGVSYEQYF. The CDR3 nucleotides are TGTGCCAGCAGTTTTGATCCAGCGGGAGTCTCCTACGAGCAGTACTTC. V and J are TRBV28 and TRBJ2-7; 8 positions agree with TRBD2. The CDR3 spans 16 residues. Germline lookup yields CDR1 MDHEN and CDR2 SYDVKM. After removal of 3 bases from V and 0 bases from J, the junction contained 7 bases not matched to a gene.

This sequence joins TRBV27 and TRBJ1-4; 10 bases match TRBD1. Losses at the gene ends were 5 bases for V and 1 base for J; bases not matched to a gene: 4. CDR1 MNHEY and CDR2 SMNVEV come from the germline V gene (reference sequence). The CDR3 is made up of 16 amino acids. The CDR3 bases are TGTGCCAGCAGTACGGGACAGGGGATAACTAATGAAAAACTGTTTTTT. Its protein product is CASSTGQGITNEKLFF.

This chain uses TRBV15 with TRBJ2-2; possible D gene TRBD2, 5 bases. The germline V and J ends were trimmed by 7 bases and 3 bases, with 9 bases remaining between them. This CDR3 has 13 residues. CDR1 LNHNV and CDR2 YYDKDF come from the germline V gene (reference sequence). CDR3 in amino acids: CATNGLYTGELFF. For the CDR3, the DNA is TGTGCCACCAATGGACTTTACACCGGGGAGCTGTTTTTT.

This rearrangement joins TRBV5-6 to TRBJ2-7; 8 bases align to TRBD1. The CDR3 extends over 15 amino acids. Germline V CDR1 and CDR2: SGHDT, YYEEEE. V shed 2 bases, J shed 3 bases, and the junction held 7 bases outside the gene matches. This chain's CDR3 is CASSFADRGYYEQYF. In nucleotides, the CDR3 is TGTGCCAGCAGCTTTGCCGACAGGGGCTACTACGAGCAGTACTTC.

V is TRBV24-1 and J is TRBJ2-7; 7 bases match TRBD2. V was clipped by 1 base and J by 0 bases; unmatched bases: 11. Germline V gene sequence: CDR1 KGHDR, CDR2 SFDVKD. CDR3 length: 18 residues. This CDR3 reads CATSDFQGGTRSSYEQYF. The CDR3 region has the DNA TGTGCCACCAGTGATTTTCAGGGAGGGACTCGGAGCTCCTACGAGCAGTACTTC.

The V call is TRBV4-1, the J call TRBJ1-5; unclear D gene. Deletions cut 1 base from V and 0 bases from J, with 13 bases between. Per the germline V gene, CDR1 is MGHRA and CDR2 is YSYEKL. The length of the CDR3 is 17 residues. CDR3 nucleotide sequence: TGCGCCAGCAGCCAAGTTCCCCCGGGTTATAGCAATCAGCCCCAGCATTTT. Translation: CASSQVPPGYSNQPQHF.

The chain combines TRBV10-3 with TRBJ2-6, with 8 bases matching TRBD1. Germline lookup yields CDR1 ENHRY and CDR2 SYGVKD. CDR3 length: 19 residues. V trimming: 4 bases; J trimming: 1 base; junction bases outside the gene matches: 12. CDR3 loop: CAISGQAGQGLSGANVLTF. The CDR3 DNA follows: TGTGCCATCAGTGGCCAGGCTGGACAGGGTCTTTCTGGGGCCAACGTCCTGACTTTC.

In the case of this clone: It is unclear where the CDR3 begins or ends on the DNA, so no DNA is shown, and the CDR3 is as TCRdb lists it. The genes are TRBV21-1 and TRBJ2-5; the table names TRBD2, a call not compared with the DNA. TRBV21-1 is noted as a pseudogene. The CDR3 numbers 20 amino acids, ends counted. CDR3 amino acids: CASSKAHPWGSGSSQETQYF.

Here the CDR3 reads CARLRRQGAGDNSPLHF. As DNA, the CDR3 is TGTGCCCGCCTCCGCCGACAGGGGGCTGGGGATAATTCACCCCTCCACTTT. This chain connects TRBV19 to TRBJ1-6, with 10 bases matching TRBD1. The CDR3 length is 17 residues. V was clipped by 11 bases and J by 5 bases; unmatched bases: 15. Germline values: CDR1 LNHDA, CDR2 SQIVND (reference sequence).

This clone appeared a few times. The V call is TRBV27, the J call TRBJ1-2; TRBD1 might be the D (6 bases). The CDR3 runs 13 residues. The V gene lost 2 bases and the J gene lost 7 bases, with 11 bases spanning the gap. CDR1 MNHEY and CDR2 SMNVEV come from the germline V gene (reference sequence). CDR3 protein: CASSLGGAGGYTF. The CDR3, as DNA: TGTGCCAGCAGTTTAGGGGGGGCTGGTGGCTACACCTTC.

This chain links TRBV12-3 or TRBV12-4 with TRBJ1-2; 7 nucleotides match TRBD1. This CDR3 has 13 residues. V was clipped by 6 bases and J by 3 bases; unmatched bases: 4. As DNA, the CDR3 is TGTGCCAGCAGCCCCGGGACAGACTATGGCTACACCTTC. This gives the protein CASSPGTDYGYTF.

V is TRBV28 and J is TRBJ2-7; maybe TRBD1 (6 bases). Germline-derived CDR1 and CDR2 are MDHEN and SYDVKM. The CDR3 totals 15 residues. V was trimmed by 7 bases and J by 9 bases, leaving 25 bases between them. Here the CDR3 reads CASTPLETGRLGQYF. Here the CDR3 DNA reads TGTGCCAGCACCCCCTTAGAGACAGGACGACTTGGGCAGTACTTC.

The rearrangement uses TRBV11-2 and TRBJ2-1; D ambiguous. This CDR3 spans 13 amino acids. Germline lookup yields CDR1 SGHAT and CDR2 FQNNGV. V was cut by 7 bases and J by 0 bases, with 7 bases left in between. The DNA for the CDR3 is TGTGCCAGCACCACTACCTCCTACAATGAGCAGTTCTTC. Encoded protein: CASTTTSYNEQFF.

This clone showed up many times. This chain connects TRBV29-1 to TRBJ1-4; D gene uncertain. This CDR3 comprises 11 residues. Germline V gene sequence: CDR1 SQVTM, CDR2 ANQGSEA. V lost 4 bases to trimming and J lost 8 bases, with 8 bases between them. CDR3 sequence: CSVGSGEKLFF. CDR3 DNA sequence: TGCAGCGTTGGGAGTGGGGAAAAACTGTTTTTT. The variable domain in full, completed from reference TRBV29-1 and TRBJ1-4, reads SAVISQKPSRDICQRGTSLTIQCQVDSQVTMMFWYRQQPGQSLTLIATANQGSEATYESGFVIDKFPISRPNLTFSTLTVSNMSPEDSSIYLCSVGSGEKLFFGSGTQLSVL.

The chain carries TRBV7-2 and TRBJ2-5; D ambiguous. Between the trimmed V and J ends, which lost 2 bases and 3 bases, there was a span of 7 bases. CDR3 length: 13 amino acids. Germline lookup yields CDR1 SGHTA and CDR2 FQGNSA. CDR3 coding DNA: TGTGCCAGCAGCTTAAGCCTAGAAGAGACCCAGTACTTC. Translating gives CASSLSLEETQYF.

The chain uses TRBV5-5 and TRBJ2-5, with TRBD1 matching over 8 bases. The CDR3 extends over 15 amino acids. The V gene end was trimmed by 3 bases and the J gene end by 6 bases; junction bases not matched to a gene: 10. The germline CDR1 and CDR2 sequences are SGHKS and YYEKEE (reference sequence). The CDR3 coding sequence is TGTGCCAGCAGCTCCGACCCAGGGGGCGGGAAGACCCAGTACTTC. This gives the protein CASSSDPGGGKTQYF.

This rearrangement joins TRBV29-1 to TRBJ2-2; D perhaps matches TRBD1 (6 bases). The CDR3 length is 13 residues. Trimming removed 3 bases at V and 6 bases at J, with 11 bases between. The germline CDR1 and CDR2 sequences are SQVTM and ANQGSEA. CDR3 nucleotide sequence: TGCAGCGTTGACAGGGGATCGGCCGGGGAGCTGTTTTTT. Protein product: CSVDRGSAGELFF.

As DNA, the CDR3 is TGTGCCAGCAGTGTCCTGAGGGGGGAAAAACTGTTTTTT. Protein: CASSVLRGEKLFF. The chain is built from TRBV28 and TRBJ1-4; tentative D call: TRBD1 (6 bases). V was trimmed by 5 bases and J by 8 bases, leaving 12 bases between them. The CDR3 consists of 13 residues. The germline V gene encodes CDR1 MDHEN and CDR2 SYDVKM. The variable domain in full, completed from reference TRBV28 and TRBJ1-4, reads DVKVTQSSRYLVKRTGEKVFLECVQDMDHENMFWYRQDPGLGLRLIYFSYDVKMKEKGDIPEGYSVSREKKERFSLILESASTNQTSMYLCASSVLRGEKLFFGSGTQLSVL.

The chain combines TRBV5-4 with TRBJ2-7; perhaps TRBD2 as D (6 bases). V was shortened by 0 bases and J by 0 bases, with 16 bases between the two germline ends. Looked up from germline, CDR1 is SGHNT and CDR2 is YYREEE (reference sequence). The CDR3 length is 17 residues. The CDR3 here is CASSLAGSRDPSYEQYF. CDR3 sequence (DNA): TGTGCCAGCAGCTTGGCGGGGTCGCGGGACCCCTCCTACGAGCAGTACTTC.

The chain carries TRBV7-9 and TRBJ2-7; no firm D call. Germline V lookup: CDR1 SEHNR, CDR2 FQNEAQ (reference sequence). V dropped 1 base and J dropped 7 bases, with 11 bases sitting between them. The length of the CDR3 is 13 residues. CDR3 DNA: TGTGCCAGCAGCTTAGTCTCTCCTTCGGAGCAGTACTTC. Amino acids: CASSLVSPSEQYF. The variable domain in full, with the rest retrieved from reference TRBV7-9 and TRBJ2-7, is DTGVSQNPRHKITKRGQNVTFRCDPISEHNRLYWYRQTLGQGPEFLTYFQNEAQLEKSRLLSDRFSAERPKGSFSTLEIQRTEQGDSAMYLCASSLVSPSEQYFGPGTRLTVT.